Below, one T cell receptor beta chain is given with its context. The antigen remains undetermined. This sample is part of a study of cytomegalovirus exposure and HLA in healthy donors. About the research overall: The 600 to 800 first-cohort repertoires shared a platform with the approximately 130 validation repertoires, as reported in a later analysis.

TCRdb keeps only in-frame clones here, not all; method: immunoSEQ multiplex PCR. The sample comprises 150,000 to 200,000 clones, 86% of which are singletons, and approximately 1.5% rests with the top ten. Findings of the study overall: Across donors, most TCRs were seen rarely, yet some public ones were widespread. One later analysis, an examination of the roughly 130 validation repertoires, found that first-cohort TCR clusters tended to co-occur in them. The study flagged some 180 TCR beta chains as cytomegalovirus-associated.

The CDR3 loop spans 21 amino acids. Per germline, CDR1 SGHRS and CDR2 YFSETQ. V was clipped by 2 bases and J by 1 base; unmatched bases: 18. The clonotype was recovered from a woman between 18 and 30 years old in good health and CMV-seronegative. The chain carries TRBV5-1 and TRBJ2-6, with 7 bases that match TRBD1. The sequenced sample was PBMCs. DNA of the CDR3: TGCGCCAGCAGCTTAAGACCGGGACAGTTCTCGTTGAAATCTGGGGCCAACGTCCTGACTTTC. Its translation: CASSLRPGQFSLKSGANVLTF.